The rows below give T cell receptor beta chains drawn from one sample of a study of post-analysis software for immune sequencing data. TCRdb analysed the PCR reads with MiXCR anew, one entry per CDR3 protein. The sample lists approximately 690,000 distinct CDR3 sequences, 55% to 60% occurring once. The sample was blood. Source of these receptors: a girl aged 2 to 9 with multiple sclerosis. Both conserved end residues are part of each CDR3. Rows may omit the clone size; those that give it use once, few, many or a size class.

v_call: TRBV29-1
clone_size: NA
cdr3_aa: CSVQLGGGSSYNEQFF

v_call: TRBV20-1
clone_size: NA
cdr3_aa: CSALPGQDNEQYF

v_call: TRBV15
clone_size: few
cdr3_aa: CATSSPRTSGRVQETQYF

v_call: TRBV29-1
clone_size: NA
cdr3_aa: CSVEPAGGLEQFF

v_call: TRBV27
clone_size: NA
cdr3_aa: CASSFGMAGVVLYNEQFF

v_call: TRBV11-2
clone_size: once
cdr3_aa: CASSLARASHETQYF

v_call: TRBV20-1
clone_size: once
cdr3_aa: CSARAAALGFQETQYF

v_call: TRBV10-3
clone_size: NA
cdr3_aa: CAISGGRGQETQYF

v_call: TRBV24-1
clone_size: NA
cdr3_aa: CATSDPGASGYQFF

v_call: TRBV5-1
clone_size: NA
cdr3_aa: CASSLRRTADTQYF

v_call: TRBV7-2
clone_size: NA
cdr3_aa: CASSWGQGAGEQFF

v_call: TRBV7-2
clone_size: few
cdr3_aa: CASSFGTAYNEQFF

v_call: TRBV6-4
clone_size: NA
cdr3_aa: CASSSGRTGAGYTF

v_call: TRBV7-2
clone_size: few
cdr3_aa: CASSLEWIAANEQFF

v_call: TRBV29-1
clone_size: once
cdr3_aa: CSVELGQGSYEQYF

v_call: TRBV6-5
clone_size: many
cdr3_aa: CASSYSRVYNEQFF

v_call: TRBV29-1
clone_size: NA
cdr3_aa: CSVGLAGSADTQYF

v_call: TRBV6-5
clone_size: NA
cdr3_aa: CASSYNGIATNEKLFF

v_call: TRBV28
clone_size: few
cdr3_aa: CASRIPRGNGYTF

v_call: TRBV6-2/TRBV6-3
clone_size: NA
cdr3_aa: CASSSTGGEWEKLFF

v_call: TRBV29-1
clone_size: few
cdr3_aa: CSARPEDREGNEQFF

v_call: TRBV6-6
clone_size: NA
cdr3_aa: CASSITGQGTDTQYF

v_call: TRBV29-1
clone_size: few
cdr3_aa: CSVADSPGYTF

v_call: TRBV10-3
clone_size: NA
cdr3_aa: CAISESSKPLNEQYF

v_call: TRBV29-1
clone_size: NA
cdr3_aa: CSVVTGDRSSYEQYF

v_call: TRBV12-3/TRBV12-4
clone_size: NA
cdr3_aa: CASSFLRGGLETQYF

v_call: TRBV5-1
clone_size: NA
cdr3_aa: CASSLLGVNEQYF

v_call: TRBV7-9
clone_size: NA
cdr3_aa: CASSLAAGLAGQETQYF

v_call: TRBV6-2/TRBV6-3
clone_size: NA
cdr3_aa: CASRTYHYRGQGAEAFF

v_call: TRBV20-1
clone_size: NA
cdr3_aa: CSAREAGANLGTQYF

v_call: TRBV5-1
clone_size: few
cdr3_aa: CASKSPRSQETQYF

v_call: TRBV10-2
clone_size: NA
cdr3_aa: CASSESQGSQPQHF

v_call: TRBV11-1
clone_size: NA
cdr3_aa: CASSPMGRQEGTDTQYF

v_call: TRBV3-1
clone_size: NA
cdr3_aa: CASSKGTEKYYNEQFF

v_call: TRBV18
clone_size: NA
cdr3_aa: CASSPPGYSTDTQYF

v_call: TRBV5-6
clone_size: NA
cdr3_aa: CASSRRGADTYEQYF

v_call: TRBV20-1
clone_size: NA
cdr3_aa: CSARSSGGETQYF

v_call: TRBV24-1
clone_size: NA
cdr3_aa: CATAGTDRNQPQHF